The clone carrying this T cell receptor beta chain was seen a handful of times. This sample was included in a study of blood T cell repertoires in COVID-19. Germline V gene data show CDR1 as SGHVS and CDR2 as FNYEAQ. V gave up 2 bases and J gave up 2 bases, with 16 bases separating them. The CDR3 runs 17 residues. Using immunoSEQ multiplex PCR, the repertoire was profiled, and TCRdb retains in-frame clones only, with some absent. The data show 120,000 to 150,000 clones, approximately 82% seen once. The specimen was peripheral blood. The TCR originated in a woman aged 45-65 years in a cohort sampled during active or convalescent COVID-19. The gene calls are TRBV7-6 and TRBJ1-5; maybe TRBD1 (5 bases). This CDR3 reads CASSLRGREVGNQPQHF. In nucleotides, the CDR3 is TGTGCCAGCAGCTTAAGGGGCAGGGAGGTCGGCAATCAGCCCCAGCATTTT.